Listed below are T cell receptor beta chains from one sample, sequenced in a study of T-cell memory formation after mild COVID-19. Each CDR3 protein gets one entry after TCRdb re-called the 5' RACE reads with MiXCR. The sample has roughly 150,000 distinct CDR3 sequences, around 13% seen once; the top ten hold about 3.6%. The specimen was PBMCs or a T cell subset sorted from them (not recorded which). The receptors stem from a man between 18 and 29 years old who had mild COVID-19 (a few samples of this study predate the infection). Cell type and time point are not known. CDR3s include the opening cysteine and the closing phenylalanine or tryptophan. D genes are given only for firm matches. The size field is filled for only some rows; it gives once, few, many or a size class.

clone size: -
D gene: -
V gene: TRBV3-1
CDR3 length: 13
J gene: TRBJ2-5
CDR3 DNA: TGTGCCAGCAGCCAAGATCCACAAGAGACCCAGTACTTC
CDR3 protein: CASSQDPQETQYF

clone size: once
D gene: -
V gene: TRBV9
CDR3 length: 14
J gene: TRBJ2-2
CDR3 DNA: TGTGCCAGCAGGCTGAGGTGGGGCCACGGGGAGCTGTTTTTT
CDR3 protein: CASRLRWGHGELFF

clone size: -
D gene: TRBD1
V gene: TRBV18
CDR3 length: 14
J gene: TRBJ1-2
CDR3 DNA: TGTGCCAGCTCGGTCCAGGGACAGGGTTATGGCTACACCTTC
CDR3 protein: CASSVQGQGYGYTF

clone size: -
D gene: -
V gene: TRBV5-1
CDR3 length: 13
J gene: TRBJ2-4
CDR3 DNA: TGCGCCAGCAGCGAGGTAGCCAAAAACATTCAGTACTTC
CDR3 protein: CASSEVAKNIQYF

clone size: -
D gene: -
V gene: TRBV7-2
CDR3 length: 15
J gene: TRBJ2-7
CDR3 DNA: TGTGCCAGCAGCTTTCAGGGGTTCAGCTCCTACGAGCAGTACTTC
CDR3 protein: CASSFQGFSSYEQYF

clone size: -
D gene: -
V gene: TRBV14
CDR3 length: 11
J gene: TRBJ2-3
CDR3 DNA: TGTGCCAGCTCCGGAGGTTATACGCAGTATTTT
CDR3 protein: CASSGGYTQYF

clone size: few
D gene: -
V gene: TRBV29-1
CDR3 length: 14
J gene: TRBJ2-5
CDR3 DNA: TGCAGCGTTGAGTCGGGGGCCCTCTTGGAGACCCAGTACTTC
CDR3 protein: CSVESGALLETQYF

clone size: few
D gene: -
V gene: TRBV7-3
CDR3 length: 14
J gene: TRBJ2-1
CDR3 DNA: TGTGCCAGCAGCCAACCAGGGGGGGAGGGTGAGCAGTTCTTC
CDR3 protein: CASSQPGGEGEQFF

clone size: few
D gene: TRBD1
V gene: TRBV5-1
CDR3 length: 15
J gene: TRBJ1-1
CDR3 DNA: TGCGCCAGCAGCTTGGCGTACAGGGGAGACACTGAAGCTTTCTTT
CDR3 protein: CASSLAYRGDTEAFF

clone size: -
D gene: TRBD2
V gene: TRBV20-1
CDR3 length: 18
J gene: TRBJ2-1
CDR3 DNA: TGCAGTGCTAGCCCCACTGGGGCGGCGGGGGTGCTCTACAATGAGCAGTTCTTC
CDR3 protein: CSASPTGAAGVLYNEQFF

clone size: few
D gene: -
V gene: TRBV19
CDR3 length: 12
J gene: TRBJ1-2
CDR3 DNA: TGTGCCAGTAAGGGGGACCTCTATGGCTACACCTTC
CDR3 protein: CASKGDLYGYTF

clone size: many
D gene: TRBD1
V gene: TRBV5-1
CDR3 length: 14
J gene: TRBJ2-7
CDR3 DNA: TGCGCCAGCAGCTTGGGGGACAGGACCTACGAGCAGTACTTC
CDR3 protein: CASSLGDRTYEQYF

clone size: -
D gene: -
V gene: TRBV6-5
CDR3 length: 14
J gene: TRBJ1-1
CDR3 DNA: TGTGCCAGCAGTCGCAGGCAGGCGGACACTGAAGCTTTCTTT
CDR3 protein: CASSRRQADTEAFF

clone size: few
D gene: TRBD1
V gene: TRBV5-1
CDR3 length: 14
J gene: TRBJ2-1
CDR3 DNA: TGCGCCAGCAGCTCCGGGACAGGGAACAATGAGCAGTTCTTC
CDR3 protein: CASSSGTGNNEQFF

clone size: -
D gene: TRBD1
V gene: TRBV20-1
CDR3 length: 16
J gene: TRBJ2-5
CDR3 DNA: TGCAGTGCCTCCCGCCCCGGACAGGGGCTGGCGGGGACCCAGTACTTC
CDR3 protein: CSASRPGQGLAGTQYF

clone size: few
D gene: -
V gene: TRBV15
CDR3 length: 15
J gene: TRBJ2-6
CDR3 DNA: TGTGCCACCAGCGACAGGCCGGCTGGGGCCAACGTCCTGACTTTC
CDR3 protein: CATSDRPAGANVLTF

clone size: -
D gene: -
V gene: TRBV5-1
CDR3 length: 15
J gene: TRBJ2-2
CDR3 DNA: TGCGCCAGCAGCTTCGGCGGGGTCGATACCGGGGAGCTGTTTTTT
CDR3 protein: CASSFGGVDTGELFF

clone size: -
D gene: TRBD1
V gene: TRBV12-3/TRBV12-4
CDR3 length: 15
J gene: TRBJ1-2
CDR3 DNA: TGTGCCAGCAGAGACCGCAGGGGGCGACGCTATGGCTACACCTTC
CDR3 protein: CASRDRRGRRYGYTF

clone size: -
D gene: -
V gene: TRBV20-1
CDR3 length: 12
J gene: TRBJ2-2
CDR3 DNA: TGCAGTGCTCCTGGGGGGACCGGGGAGCTGTTTTTT
CDR3 protein: CSAPGGTGELFF

clone size: many
D gene: TRBD1
V gene: TRBV5-1
CDR3 length: 16
J gene: TRBJ2-5
CDR3 DNA: TGCGCCAGCAGCGTCGGGACAGCGATCCTTCAAGAGACCCAGTACTTC
CDR3 protein: CASSVGTAILQETQYF

clone size: few
D gene: -
V gene: TRBV5-1
CDR3 length: 14
J gene: TRBJ1-3
CDR3 DNA: TGCGCCAGCCGGGATGTGGGGGCTGGAAACACCATATATTTT
CDR3 protein: CASRDVGAGNTIYF

clone size: few
D gene: -
V gene: TRBV15
CDR3 length: 14
J gene: TRBJ2-5
CDR3 DNA: TGTGCCACCAGCAGAGATACTGCAGGAGAGACCCAGTACTTC
CDR3 protein: CATSRDTAGETQYF

clone size: few
D gene: -
V gene: TRBV7-3
CDR3 length: 13
J gene: TRBJ1-1
CDR3 DNA: TGTGCCAGCAGTTCCTCCCCTAACACTGAAGCTTTCTTT
CDR3 protein: CASSSSPNTEAFF

clone size: few
D gene: TRBD1
V gene: TRBV5-1
CDR3 length: 16
J gene: TRBJ2-2
CDR3 DNA: TGCGCCAGCAGCCCCCAAGGGACAGGGAGAACCGGGGAGCTGTTTTTT
CDR3 protein: CASSPQGTGRTGELFF

clone size: few
D gene: -
V gene: TRBV28
CDR3 length: 14
J gene: TRBJ2-4
CDR3 DNA: TGTGCCAGCATAGGGGGGCTAGCCAAAAACATTCAGTACTTC
CDR3 protein: CASIGGLAKNIQYF

clone size: -
D gene: TRBD2
V gene: TRBV5-1
CDR3 length: 15
J gene: TRBJ2-1
CDR3 DNA: TGCGCCAGCAGCTTGGTGATAGCGGGGACTAGGGGGCAGTTCTTC
CDR3 protein: CASSLVIAGTRGQFF

clone size: few
D gene: -
V gene: TRBV5-1
CDR3 length: 16
J gene: TRBJ1-1
CDR3 DNA: TGCGCCAGCAGCTTGGATGGTTGGGGGAGGCGGACTGAAGCTTTCTTT
CDR3 protein: CASSLDGWGRRTEAFF

clone size: -
D gene: TRBD2
V gene: TRBV7-2
CDR3 length: 16
J gene: TRBJ2-3
CDR3 DNA: TGTGCCAGCAGCTCCGGACTAGCGGCGAGCACAGATACGCAGTATTTT
CDR3 protein: CASSSGLAASTDTQYF

clone size: few
D gene: -
V gene: TRBV7-3
CDR3 length: 14
J gene: TRBJ2-5
CDR3 DNA: TGTGCCAGCAGCCCGAACAGGCGGGGTGGGACCCAGTACTTC
CDR3 protein: CASSPNRRGGTQYF

clone size: -
D gene: -
V gene: TRBV12-3/TRBV12-4
CDR3 length: 14
J gene: TRBJ2-3
CDR3 DNA: TGTGCCAGCAGCCCCGGGGCGAGCACAGATACGCAGTATTTT
CDR3 protein: CASSPGASTDTQYF

clone size: -
D gene: -
V gene: TRBV12-3/TRBV12-4
CDR3 length: 16
J gene: TRBJ1-2
CDR3 DNA: TGTGCCAGCAGGACGGGACCCGGGGAGAGTAACTATGGCTACACCTTC
CDR3 protein: CASRTGPGESNYGYTF

clone size: -
D gene: TRBD2
V gene: TRBV6-1
CDR3 length: 16
J gene: TRBJ2-3
CDR3 DNA: TGTGCCAGCAGTGACCAATTAGCGGGGGCCGGAAATACGCAGTATTTT
CDR3 protein: CASSDQLAGAGNTQYF

clone size: -
D gene: TRBD2
V gene: TRBV14
CDR3 length: 16
J gene: TRBJ2-7
CDR3 DNA: TGTGCCAGCAGCCCTCTAGCGGGGGCCATTACCTACGAGCAGTACTTC
CDR3 protein: CASSPLAGAITYEQYF

clone size: few
D gene: -
V gene: TRBV12-3/TRBV12-4
CDR3 length: 14
J gene: TRBJ2-1
CDR3 DNA: TGTGCCAGCAGGTTAGCGGAGTCCTACAATGAGCAGTTCTTC
CDR3 protein: CASRLAESYNEQFF

clone size: -
D gene: -
V gene: TRBV7-9
CDR3 length: 14
J gene: TRBJ2-5
CDR3 DNA: TGTGCCAGCAGCTCCGCCGGGGGCCCGGAGACCCAGTACTTC
CDR3 protein: CASSSAGGPETQYF

clone size: -
D gene: TRBD2
V gene: TRBV10-3
CDR3 length: 14
J gene: TRBJ2-3
CDR3 DNA: TGTGCCATCAGGTCGGGACTACTCACAGATACGCAGTATTTT
CDR3 protein: CAIRSGLLTDTQYF

clone size: -
D gene: -
V gene: TRBV28
CDR3 length: 13
J gene: TRBJ1-2
CDR3 DNA: TGTGCCAGACCCGCGTCCGGGTCCGTCGGCTACACCTTC
CDR3 protein: CARPASGSVGYTF

clone size: few
D gene: -
V gene: TRBV4-3
CDR3 length: 13
J gene: TRBJ2-3
CDR3 DNA: TGCGCCAGCAGCCTCGCAGGTGGGGATACGCAGTATTTT
CDR3 protein: CASSLAGGDTQYF

clone size: -
D gene: -
V gene: TRBV25-1
CDR3 length: 15
J gene: TRBJ1-1
CDR3 DNA: TGTGCCAGCAGTGATCGCCCAGGGGTGAACTCTGAAGCTTTCTTT
CDR3 protein: CASSDRPGVNSEAFF

clone size: -
D gene: TRBD2
V gene: TRBV18
CDR3 length: 16
J gene: TRBJ2-5
CDR3 DNA: TGTGCCAGCTCACCACGCGTTACGGGGGGTGTGGAGACCCAGTACTTC
CDR3 protein: CASSPRVTGGVETQYF

clone size: -
D gene: -
V gene: TRBV20-1
CDR3 length: 13
J gene: TRBJ2-5
CDR3 DNA: TGCAGTGCTAGTCCCGGGCCACAAGAGACCCAGTACTTC
CDR3 protein: CSASPGPQETQYF

clone size: few
D gene: -
V gene: TRBV2
CDR3 length: 15
J gene: TRBJ2-7
CDR3 DNA: TGTGCCAGCATGAGGGTAGGACGGGGATCCTACGAGCAGTACTTC
CDR3 protein: CASMRVGRGSYEQYF

clone size: many
D gene: TRBD2
V gene: TRBV12-3/TRBV12-4
CDR3 length: 15
J gene: TRBJ2-1
CDR3 DNA: TGTGCCAGCAGTCTTAGCGGGGGGTACTACAATGAGCAGTTCTTC
CDR3 protein: CASSLSGGYYNEQFF

clone size: -
D gene: TRBD1
V gene: TRBV5-1
CDR3 length: 15
J gene: TRBJ1-6
CDR3 DNA: TGCGCCAGCAGCTTGGAACAGGGGGCATCGTCACCCCTCCACTTT
CDR3 protein: CASSLEQGASSPLHF

clone size: few
D gene: TRBD2
V gene: TRBV5-5
CDR3 length: 12
J gene: TRBJ2-1
CDR3 DNA: TGTGCCAGCAGCTGGACTAGCGATGAGCAGTTCTTC
CDR3 protein: CASSWTSDEQFF

clone size: -
D gene: -
V gene: TRBV6-5
CDR3 length: 15
J gene: TRBJ2-4
CDR3 DNA: TGTGCCAGCGGCTCGCGGCCGGGATCCCCAAACATTCAGTACTTC
CDR3 protein: CASGSRPGSPNIQYF